This T cell receptor beta chain was recorded in a study of blood T cell repertoires in COVID-19. Across the study: The United States, Italy and Spain were the sources of the acute and convalescent COVID-19 samples.

Cohort placement rested on clinical history that participants reported themselves. A COVID-19 case was met by exposed participants within 2 weeks before study entry. Profiling relied on immunoSEQ multiplex PCR, and the TCRdb table lists in-frame clones only, not all of them. The table lists about 220,000 clones, 90% of them singletons. Germline CDR1 SGHRS, CDR2 YFSETQ. V lost 3 bases, J lost 7 bases, and 16 bases lay in between. The CDR3 is made up of 14 amino acids. The sequenced sample was PBMCs or T cells enriched from blood (not recorded which). The chain recombines TRBV5-1 with TRBJ2-5; D possibly corresponds to TRBD2 (5 bases). The sequence derives from a man aged 25-40 years who had been exposed to COVID-19. CDR3 loop: CASSSEGFRGTQYF. CDR3 nucleotides: TGCGCCAGCAGCTCCGAAGGGTTCCGGGGGACCCAGTACTTC.